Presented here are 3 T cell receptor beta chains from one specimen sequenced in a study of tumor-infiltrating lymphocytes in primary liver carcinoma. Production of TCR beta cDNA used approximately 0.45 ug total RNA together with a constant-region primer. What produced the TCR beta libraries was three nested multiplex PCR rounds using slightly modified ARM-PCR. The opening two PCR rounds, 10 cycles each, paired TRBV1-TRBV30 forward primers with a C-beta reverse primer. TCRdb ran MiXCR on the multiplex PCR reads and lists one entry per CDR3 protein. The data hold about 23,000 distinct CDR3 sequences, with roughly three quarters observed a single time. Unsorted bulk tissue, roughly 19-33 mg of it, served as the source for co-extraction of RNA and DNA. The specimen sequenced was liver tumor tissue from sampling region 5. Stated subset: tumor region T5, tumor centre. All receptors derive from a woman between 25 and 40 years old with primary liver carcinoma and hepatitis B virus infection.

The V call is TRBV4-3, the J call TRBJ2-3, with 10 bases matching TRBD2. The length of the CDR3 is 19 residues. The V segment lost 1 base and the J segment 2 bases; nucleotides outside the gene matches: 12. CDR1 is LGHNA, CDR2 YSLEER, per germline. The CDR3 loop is CASSQGPPRTSGNTDTQYF. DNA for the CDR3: TGCGCCAGCAGCCAAGGTCCGCCTCGGACTAGCGGTAACACAGATACGCAGTATTTT.

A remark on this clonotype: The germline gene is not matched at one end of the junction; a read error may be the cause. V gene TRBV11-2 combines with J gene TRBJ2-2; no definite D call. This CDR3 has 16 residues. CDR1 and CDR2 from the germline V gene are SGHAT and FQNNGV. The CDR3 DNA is TGTGCTAGCAGCCCCGATCACCAATTGAACAACGGGGAGCTGTTTTTT. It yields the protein CASSPDHQLNNGELFF. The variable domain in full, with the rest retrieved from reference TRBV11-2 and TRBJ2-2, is EAGVAQSPRYKIIEKRQSVAFWCNPISGHATLYWYQQILGQGPKLLIQFQNNGVVDDSQLPKDRFSAERLKGVDSTLKIQPAKLEDSAVYLCASSPDHQLNNGELFFGEGSRLTVL.

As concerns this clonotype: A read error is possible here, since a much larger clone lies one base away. The CDR3 coding sequence is TGTGCCAGCACCTACCCCGGGAGCAAAGAGACCCAGTACTTC. This translates into CASTYPGSKETQYF. This rearrangement joins TRBV12-3 or TRBV12-4 to TRBJ2-5; maybe TRBD2 (6 bases). The CDR3 runs to 14 residues. The V gene lost 7 bases and the J gene lost 3 bases, with 15 bases spanning the gap.